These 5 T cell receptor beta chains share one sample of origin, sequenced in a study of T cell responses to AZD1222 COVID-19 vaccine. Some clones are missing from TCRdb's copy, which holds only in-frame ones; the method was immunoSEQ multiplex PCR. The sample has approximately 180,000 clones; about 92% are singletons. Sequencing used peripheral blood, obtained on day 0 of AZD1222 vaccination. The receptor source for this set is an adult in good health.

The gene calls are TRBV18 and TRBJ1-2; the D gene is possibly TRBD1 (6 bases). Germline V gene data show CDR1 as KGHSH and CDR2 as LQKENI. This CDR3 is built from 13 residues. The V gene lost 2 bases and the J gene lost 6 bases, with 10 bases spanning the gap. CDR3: CASSPNRVDGYTF. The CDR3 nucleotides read TGTGCCAGCTCACCAAACAGGGTGGATGGCTACACCTTC.

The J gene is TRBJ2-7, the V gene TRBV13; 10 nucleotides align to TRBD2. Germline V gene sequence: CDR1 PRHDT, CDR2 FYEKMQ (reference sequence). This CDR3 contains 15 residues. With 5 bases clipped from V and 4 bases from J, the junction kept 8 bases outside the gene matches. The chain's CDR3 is CASSPQREGGYEQYF. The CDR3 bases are TGTGCCAGCAGCCCCCAGCGGGAGGGCGGGTACGAGCAGTACTTC.

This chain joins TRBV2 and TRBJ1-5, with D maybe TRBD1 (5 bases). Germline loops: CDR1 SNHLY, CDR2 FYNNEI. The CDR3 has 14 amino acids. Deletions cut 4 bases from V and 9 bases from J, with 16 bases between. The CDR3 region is CASSGLAGPRPQHF. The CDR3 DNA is TGTGCCAGCAGTGGTCTAGCAGGGCCCCGGCCCCAGCATTTT.

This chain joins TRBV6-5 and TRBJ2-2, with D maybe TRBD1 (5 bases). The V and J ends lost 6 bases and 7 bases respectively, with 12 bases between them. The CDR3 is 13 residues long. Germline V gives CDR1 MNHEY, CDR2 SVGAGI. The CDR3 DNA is TGTGCCAGCAGCAGAATAGGGGACGGGGAGCTGTTTTTT. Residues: CASSRIGDGELFF.

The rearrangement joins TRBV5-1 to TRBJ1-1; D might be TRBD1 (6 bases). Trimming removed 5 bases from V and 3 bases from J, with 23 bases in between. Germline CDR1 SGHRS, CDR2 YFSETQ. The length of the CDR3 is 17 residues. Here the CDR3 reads CASSTRGGLGGDTEAFF. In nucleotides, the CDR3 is TGCGCCAGCAGTACCCGAGGTGGCTTAGGGGGAGACACTGAAGCTTTCTTT.